This is a list of T cell receptor beta chains from one sample in a study of blood T cell repertoires in COVID-19. TCRdb keeps only in-frame clones here, not all; method: immunoSEQ multiplex PCR. The sample shows about 73,000 clones, over 65% of them seen only once. The sequenced material came from peripheral blood. These receptors all come from a woman aged 55-70 years with acute or convalescent COVID-19. The CDR3 runs from the conserved cysteine through the conserved F or W. Each record gives: D gene, V gene, J gene, clone size, CDR3 DNA, CDR3 protein. A D gene is named only where the DNA matches it firmly. Only part of the rows carry a size: once, few, many, or a class if the clone is expanded.

d_call: -
v_call: TRBV5-4
j_call: TRBJ2-5
clone_size: -
cdr3_nt: TGTGCCAGCAGCTTTGCACAGGCCTTCCAAGAGACCCAGTACTTC
cdr3_aa: CASSFAQAFQETQYF

d_call: TRBD1
v_call: TRBV6-5
j_call: TRBJ2-7
clone_size: -
cdr3_nt: TGTGCCAGCAGTTTATCGTCGGGACAGCGAGTCTACGAGCAGTACTTC
cdr3_aa: CASSLSSGQRVYEQYF

d_call: -
v_call: TRBV29-1
j_call: TRBJ1-2
clone_size: -
cdr3_nt: TGCAGCGTTGAAGACAGAATCTATGGCTACACCTTC
cdr3_aa: CSVEDRIYGYTF

d_call: TRBD2
v_call: TRBV30
j_call: TRBJ2-1
clone_size: -
cdr3_nt: TGTGCCTGGACCGGACTAGCGGGAGATTCTCATCAGTTCTTC
cdr3_aa: CAWTGLAGDSHQFF

d_call: TRBD1
v_call: TRBV24-1
j_call: TRBJ1-2
clone_size: -
cdr3_nt: TGTGCCACCAGTGATACGCGGGACAGGGGCCCCTATGGCTACACCTTC
cdr3_aa: CATSDTRDRGPYGYTF

d_call: -
v_call: TRBV5-1
j_call: TRBJ2-2
clone_size: -
cdr3_nt: TGCGCCAGCAGCTTAGAGCCGTCGGCCGGGGAGCTGTTTTTT
cdr3_aa: CASSLEPSAGELFF

d_call: -
v_call: TRBV28
j_call: TRBJ1-4
clone_size: once
cdr3_nt: TGTGCCAGCAGCTTGGCGGGGGGTAATGAAAAACTGTTTTTT
cdr3_aa: CASSLAGGNEKLFF

d_call: -
v_call: TRBV6-5
j_call: TRBJ1-3
clone_size: -
cdr3_nt: TGTGCCAGCAGTTACGGGGGCTACAGCTCTGGAAACACCATATATTTT
cdr3_aa: CASSYGGYSSGNTIYF

d_call: TRBD1
v_call: TRBV6-5
j_call: TRBJ1-2
clone_size: -
cdr3_nt: TGTGCCAGCAGGCCAACAACCCAGGGGGCGCATGGCTACACCTTC
cdr3_aa: CASRPTTQGAHGYTF

d_call: -
v_call: TRBV28
j_call: TRBJ1-4
clone_size: -
cdr3_nt: TGTGCCAGCAGCTACTCGGGGGGGACAAACGGAAAACTGTTTTTT
cdr3_aa: CASSYSGGTNGKLFF

d_call: TRBD2
v_call: TRBV30
j_call: TRBJ2-3
clone_size: -
cdr3_nt: TGTGCCTGGAGTGTCAGCGGGGGGGCACTGGATACGCAGTATTTT
cdr3_aa: CAWSVSGGALDTQYF

d_call: TRBD1
v_call: TRBV28
j_call: TRBJ1-6
clone_size: -
cdr3_nt: TGTGCCAGCAGTTCCCCCGGGACAGCCTTACCCCTCCACTTT
cdr3_aa: CASSSPGTALPLHF

d_call: -
v_call: TRBV12-2
j_call: TRBJ1-5
clone_size: -
cdr3_nt: TGTGCACCCCGGGGGGCAGCTATACTTTATAGCAATCAGCCCCAGCATTTT
cdr3_aa: CAPRGAAILYSNQPQHF

d_call: -
v_call: TRBV19
j_call: TRBJ2-2
clone_size: -
cdr3_nt: TGTGCCAGTAGTAGCCTCGACGGAGGCCTCCGGGAGCTGTTTTTT
cdr3_aa: CASSSLDGGLRELFF

d_call: TRBD2
v_call: TRBV5-4
j_call: TRBJ2-5
clone_size: -
cdr3_nt: TGTGCCAGCACCAAGGACGGGACTAGCGGGAGGACAGAGACCCAGTACTTC
cdr3_aa: CASTKDGTSGRTETQYF

d_call: -
v_call: TRBV15
j_call: TRBJ1-5
clone_size: few
cdr3_nt: TGTGCCACCAGCAGACAGGTAGATCAGCCCCAGCATTTT
cdr3_aa: CATSRQVDQPQHF

d_call: -
v_call: TRBV5-1
j_call: TRBJ2-1
clone_size: -
cdr3_nt: TGCGCCAGCAGCCTGACCCGAACCGCCAGCGGCAATGAGCAGTTCTTC
cdr3_aa: CASSLTRTASGNEQFF

d_call: -
v_call: TRBV19
j_call: TRBJ1-5
clone_size: -
cdr3_nt: TGTGCCAGCAGAACAGGGCGTGCGGTCAATCAGCCCCAGCATTTT
cdr3_aa: CASRTGRAVNQPQHF

d_call: -
v_call: TRBV11-2
j_call: TRBJ1-3
clone_size: once
cdr3_nt: TGTGCCAGCAGCTTAGGGGACTTCTCTGGAAACACCATATATTTT
cdr3_aa: CASSLGDFSGNTIYF

d_call: -
v_call: TRBV19
j_call: TRBJ1-2
clone_size: many
cdr3_nt: TGTGCCAGTAGTGTAACAGGGAAAGGAGGCTATGGCTACACCTTC
cdr3_aa: CASSVTGKGGYGYTF

d_call: -
v_call: TRBV19
j_call: TRBJ1-2
clone_size: few
cdr3_nt: TGTGCCAGTCGACAGACCATCTATGGCTACACCTTC
cdr3_aa: CASRQTIYGYTF

d_call: -
v_call: TRBV5-6
j_call: TRBJ1-2
clone_size: once
cdr3_nt: TGTGCCAGCAGCGAAGGGACTTGGGCTGGCTACACCTTC
cdr3_aa: CASSEGTWAGYTF

d_call: TRBD2
v_call: TRBV2
j_call: TRBJ2-1
clone_size: -
cdr3_nt: TGTGCCAGCAGTGAAGAACAGCGGGGGGGCCGCCAGTTCTTC
cdr3_aa: CASSEEQRGGRQFF

d_call: -
v_call: TRBV11-3
j_call: TRBJ1-1
clone_size: -
cdr3_nt: TGTGCCAGCAGCAAAGGGGGAGAAACCACGCCCGAAGCTTTCTTT
cdr3_aa: CASSKGGETTPEAFF